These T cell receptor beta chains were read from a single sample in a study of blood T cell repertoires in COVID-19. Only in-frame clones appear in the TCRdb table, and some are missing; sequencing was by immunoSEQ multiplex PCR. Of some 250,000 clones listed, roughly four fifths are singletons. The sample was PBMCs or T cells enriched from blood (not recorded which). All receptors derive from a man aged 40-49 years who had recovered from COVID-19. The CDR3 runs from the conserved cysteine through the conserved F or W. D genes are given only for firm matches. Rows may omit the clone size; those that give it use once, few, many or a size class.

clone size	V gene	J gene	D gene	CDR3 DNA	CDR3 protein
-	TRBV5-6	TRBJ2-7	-	TGTGCCAGCAGCTTGAGGAAGGGGCCGCAGTACTTC	CASSLRKGPQYF
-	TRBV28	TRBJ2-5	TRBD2	TGTGCCAGCAGACCTGAGCGGGGGGGCCGGGAGACCCAGTACTTC	CASRPERGGRETQYF
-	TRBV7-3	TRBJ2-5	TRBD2	TGTGCCAGCAGCTTAAACCCCCCCGGGGGGGCGGAGACCCAGTACTTC	CASSLNPPGGAETQYF
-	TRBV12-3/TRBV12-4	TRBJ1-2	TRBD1	TGTGCCAGCAGTTTTCAGGGGGCAGGCACCTTC	CASSFQGAGTF
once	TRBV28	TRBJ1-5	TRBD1	TGTGCCAGTAAGCGAGGAGGGGGCGTCGATCAGCCCCAGCATTTT	CASKRGGGVDQPQHF
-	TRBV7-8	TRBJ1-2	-	TGTGCCAGCAGCCCAGTTTGGGGCTACACCTTC	CASSPVWGYTF
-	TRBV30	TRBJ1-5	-	TGTGCCTGGAGTAAGCAGGGCGATCAGCCCCAGCATTTT	CAWSKQGDQPQHF
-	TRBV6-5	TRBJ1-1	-	TGTGCCAGCAGTTACTCCTACGGTCCCACTGAAGCTTTCTTT	CASSYSYGPTEAFF
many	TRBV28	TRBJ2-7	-	TGTGCCAGCAGCACCGGGAGTAGTAGGGTCGAGCAGTACTTC	CASSTGSSRVEQYF
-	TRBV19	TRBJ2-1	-	TGTGCCAGTGGAGAGAATGAGCAGTTCTTC	CASGENEQFF
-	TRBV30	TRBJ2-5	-	TGTGCCTGGACCAAGCGGAGACAAGAGACCCAGTACTTC	CAWTKRRQETQYF
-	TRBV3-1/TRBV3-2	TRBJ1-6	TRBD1	TGTGCCAGCAGCCTGATGGGACAGGGGGGAAATTCACCCCTCCACTTT	CASSLMGQGGNSPLHF
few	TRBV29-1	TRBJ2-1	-	TGCAGCGTTGGGTCCCCTAGTCCCTACAATGAGCAGTTCTTC	CSVGSPSPYNEQFF
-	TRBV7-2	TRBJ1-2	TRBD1	TGTGCCAGCAGCGACAGGGACCCGGGTTTAGGCTATGGCTACACCTTC	CASSDRDPGLGYGYTF
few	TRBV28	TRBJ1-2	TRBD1	TGTGCCAGCAGTCCGGACAGGGCCCCTTATGGCTACACCTTC	CASSPDRAPYGYTF
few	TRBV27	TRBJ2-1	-	TGTGCCAGCAGTCCCCGGACAGTGAGCTCCTACAATGAGCAGTTCTTC	CASSPRTVSSYNEQFF
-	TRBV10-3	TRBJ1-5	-	TGTGCCATCAGGGGCGGGGCCGCTCAGCCCCAGCATTTT	CAIRGGAAQPQHF
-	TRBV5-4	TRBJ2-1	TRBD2	TGTGCCAGCAGCTTCCGACTAGCGGGAGCAAATGAGCAGTTCTTC	CASSFRLAGANEQFF